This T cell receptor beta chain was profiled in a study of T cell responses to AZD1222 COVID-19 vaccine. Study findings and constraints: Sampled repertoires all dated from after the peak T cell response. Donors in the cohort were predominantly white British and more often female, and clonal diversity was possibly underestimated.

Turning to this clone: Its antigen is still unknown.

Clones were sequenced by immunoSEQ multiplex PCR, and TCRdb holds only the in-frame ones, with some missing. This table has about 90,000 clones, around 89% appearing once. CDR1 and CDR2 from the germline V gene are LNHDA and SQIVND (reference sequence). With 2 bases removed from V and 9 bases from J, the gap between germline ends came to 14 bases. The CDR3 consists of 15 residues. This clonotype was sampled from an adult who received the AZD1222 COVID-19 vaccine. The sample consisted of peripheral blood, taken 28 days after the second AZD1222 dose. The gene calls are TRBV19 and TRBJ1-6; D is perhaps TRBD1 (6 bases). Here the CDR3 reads CASSISGATSSPLHF. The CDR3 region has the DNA TGTGCCAGTAGTATATCGGGGGCGACCAGTTCACCCCTCCACTTT.